This passage covers 5 T cell receptor beta chains from one sample sequenced in a study of cytomegalovirus exposure and HLA in healthy donors. Clones were read by immunoSEQ multiplex PCR, and TCRdb kept only the in-frame ones, dropping some. The sample holds more than 120,000 clones, approximately 90% seen once. The material sequenced was PBMCs. Source of these receptors: a young man in good health and CMV-seropositive.

This clone turned up a few times. The chain uses TRBV27 and TRBJ2-7; the D is unclear. The germline V and J ends were trimmed by 3 bases and 0 bases, with 6 bases remaining between them. Germline V lookup: CDR1 MNHEY, CDR2 SMNVEV (reference sequence). The length of the CDR3 is 13 residues. The CDR3 loop reads CASSFRGSYEQYF. The CDR3 nucleotides are TGTGCCAGCAGTTTTCGCGGCTCCTACGAGCAGTACTTC.

The chain joins TRBV11-2 to TRBJ2-2; D ambiguous. Germline CDR1 SGHAT, CDR2 FQNNGV. Trimming cost V 5 bases and J 0 bases, with 10 bases left between them. The CDR3 runs 15 residues. The chain's CDR3 is CASSPRVSNTGELFF. The CDR3 nucleotides read TGTGCCAGCAGCCCCCGGGTTTCGAACACCGGGGAGCTGTTTTTT.

Here the CDR3 DNA reads TGTGCCAGCAGTGAAGGGGCTCTGGTAAATGAGCAGTTCTTC. This codes for CASSEGALVNEQFF. The genes are TRBV6-1 and TRBJ2-1; D is undetermined. There are 14 residues in the CDR3. CDR1 is MNHNS and CDR2 is SASEGT in the germline V gene. Trimming removed 1 base at V and 7 bases at J, with 11 bases between.

CDR3 amino acids: CASSLYLLIAGLDYGYTF. The CDR3 DNA follows: TGTGCCAGCAGTTTATACCTCCTAATTGCGGGACTGGACTATGGCTACACCTTC. The chain recombines TRBV28 with TRBJ1-2; a weak D match, TRBD1 (5 bases). Germline V gene data show CDR1 as MDHEN and CDR2 as SYDVKM. This CDR3 is built from 18 residues. Between the trimmed V and J ends, which lost 1 base and 3 bases, there was a span of 21 bases.

DNA for the CDR3: TGTGCCAGCAGCGGACAGGCTTACTGGTACACCTTC. It specifies CASSGQAYWYTF. J is TRBJ1-2 and V is TRBV6-1, with 7 positions matching TRBD1. The V gene's germline CDR1 is MNHNS and CDR2 SASEGT. This CDR3 has 12 residues. After removal of 6 bases from V and 11 bases from J, the junction contained 9 bases not matched to a gene.